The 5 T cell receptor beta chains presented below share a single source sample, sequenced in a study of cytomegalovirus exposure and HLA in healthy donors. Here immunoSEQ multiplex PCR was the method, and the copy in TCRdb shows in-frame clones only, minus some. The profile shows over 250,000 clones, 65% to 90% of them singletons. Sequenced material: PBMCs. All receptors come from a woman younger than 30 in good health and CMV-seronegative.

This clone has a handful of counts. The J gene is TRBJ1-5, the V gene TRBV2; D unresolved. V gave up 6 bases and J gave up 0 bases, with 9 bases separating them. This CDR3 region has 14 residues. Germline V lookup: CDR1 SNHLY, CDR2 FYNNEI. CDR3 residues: CASSQDYSNQPQHF. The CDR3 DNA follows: TGTGCCAGCAGCCAGGATTATAGCAATCAGCCCCAGCATTTT.

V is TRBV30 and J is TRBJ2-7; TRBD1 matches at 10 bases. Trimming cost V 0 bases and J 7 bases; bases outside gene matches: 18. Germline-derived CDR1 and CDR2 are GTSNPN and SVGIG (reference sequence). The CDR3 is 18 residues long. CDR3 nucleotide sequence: TGTGCCTGGAGTGTACAGCGGGGGACAGGGGTTCGTCGCCGTGAGCAGTACTTC. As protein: CAWSVQRGTGVRRREQYF.

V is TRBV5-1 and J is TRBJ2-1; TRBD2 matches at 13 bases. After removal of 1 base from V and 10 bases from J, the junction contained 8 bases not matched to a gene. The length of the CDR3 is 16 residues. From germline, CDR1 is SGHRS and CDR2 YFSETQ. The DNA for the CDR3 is TGCGCCAGCAGCTTGTCCGGGACTAGCGGGATCGGGGAGCAGTTCTTC. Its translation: CASSLSGTSGIGEQFF.

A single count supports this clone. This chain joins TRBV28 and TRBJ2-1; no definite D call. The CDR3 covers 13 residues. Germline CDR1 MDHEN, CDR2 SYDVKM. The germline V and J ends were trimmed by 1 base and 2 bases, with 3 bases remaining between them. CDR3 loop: CASSLSAYNEQFF. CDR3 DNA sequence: TGTGCCAGCAGTTTATCCGCCTACAATGAGCAGTTCTTC.

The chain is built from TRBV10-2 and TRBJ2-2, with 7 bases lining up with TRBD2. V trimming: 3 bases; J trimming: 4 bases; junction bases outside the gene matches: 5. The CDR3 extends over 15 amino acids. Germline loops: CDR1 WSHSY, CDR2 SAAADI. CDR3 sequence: CASSDPGRRTGELFF. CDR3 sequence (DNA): TGCGCCAGCAGTGATCCCGGGAGGCGCACCGGGGAGCTGTTTTTT.